This passage covers 3 T cell receptor beta chains from one sample sequenced in a study of response to subunit inactivated influenza vaccine. TCRdb recomputed calls from the RT-PCR reads with MiXCR, one row per CDR3 protein. Found here are 700,000 to 900,000 distinct CDR3 sequences, 21% of them singletons; the top ten hold approximately 10%. Sequenced here: PBMCs from blood, sampled 4 to 6 days after vaccination. The receptor source for this set is a man between 45 and 60 years old who received an inactivated influenza vaccine.

This clonotype was recorded a few times. V is TRBV5-1 and J is TRBJ2-5; D call uncertain. Deletions cut 3 bases from V and 1 base from J, with 10 bases between. The germline V gene has CDR1 SGHRS and CDR2 YFSETQ. The CDR3 consists of 14 residues. CDR3 protein: CASSSGPGQETQYF. The CDR3 nucleotides read TGCGCCAGCAGCTCCGGACCGGGCCAAGAGACCCAGTACTTC.

V usage is TRBV6-2 or TRBV6-3 and J usage is TRBJ1-5; 8 nucleotides align to TRBD1. The CDR3 runs 15 residues. Germline assignment: CDR1 MNHEY and CDR2 SVGEGT. V lost 4 bases, J lost 4 bases, and 6 bases stayed unmatched. The CDR3 bases are TGTGCCAGCAGTTGGGACAGGCCATCAAATCAGCCCCAGCATTTT. Residues: CASSWDRPSNQPQHF.

The J gene is TRBJ2-3, the V gene TRBV29-1; possibly TRBD1 or TRBD2 for D (5 bases each). The CDR3 length is 12 residues. Per germline, CDR1 SQVTM and CDR2 ANQGSEA. The V end was cut by 7 bases, the J end by 2 bases, with 10 bases between. DNA of the CDR3: TGCAGCGGCCGGGACCCCACAGATACGCAGTATTTT. The encoded protein is CSGRDPTDTQYF.